The clone carrying this T cell receptor beta chain occurred a few times. This sample is part of a study of CD8 T cells in ankylosing spondylitis. Germline CDR1 reads SGDLS; CDR2 reads YYNGEE. The V gene end was trimmed by 3 bases and the J gene end by 0 bases; junction bases not matched to a gene: 7. CDR3 length equals 16 residues. TCRdb ran MiXCR on the 5' RACE reads and lists one entry per CDR3 protein. The repertoire holds a few hundred thousand distinct CDR3 sequences, over 15% seen once, with around 30% in the top ten. Source material: blood, either unsorted or a sorted T cell fraction (not recorded which). The chain carries TRBV9 and TRBJ2-3, with 7 bases fitting TRBD1. The source is a male donor with ankylosing spondylitis or in good health (not recorded which). In DNA form, the CDR3 reads TGTGCCAGCAGCGGATCGACAGGGCTTAGCACAGATACGCAGTATTTT. Its translation is CASSGSTGLSTDTQYF.